The text below deals with one T cell receptor beta chain. Its antigen is not known. CDR3 length equals 10 residues. Looked up from germline, CDR1 is SGHDT and CDR2 is YYEEEE. Trimming removed 4 bases from V and 5 bases from J, with 3 bases in between. These data originate in a study of STAT3 mutations in large granular lymphocyte leukemia. Looking at the study overall: Among longitudinally sequenced T-LGLL patients, roughly half had canonical activating STAT3 mutations detected. More than half of T-LGLL patients received immunosuppressive therapy.

Study-level findings and limits: Every T-LGLL patient had at least one immunodominant TCRbeta clonotype.

Assay: immunoSEQ multiplex PCR; the TCRdb copy retains only in-frame clones and omits some. The sample lists approximately 2,500 clones; over 45% were seen once. The material sequenced was peripheral blood mononuclear cells. The receptor's source is a man aged 60 to 69 with T-cell large granular lymphocyte leukemia. Some clones in this sample may be carry-over from other donors' samples. V usage is TRBV5-6 and J usage is TRBJ1-2; D not certain. DNA for the CDR3: TGTGCCAGCAGCGGGTATGGCTACACCTTC. It translates to CASSGYGYTF.